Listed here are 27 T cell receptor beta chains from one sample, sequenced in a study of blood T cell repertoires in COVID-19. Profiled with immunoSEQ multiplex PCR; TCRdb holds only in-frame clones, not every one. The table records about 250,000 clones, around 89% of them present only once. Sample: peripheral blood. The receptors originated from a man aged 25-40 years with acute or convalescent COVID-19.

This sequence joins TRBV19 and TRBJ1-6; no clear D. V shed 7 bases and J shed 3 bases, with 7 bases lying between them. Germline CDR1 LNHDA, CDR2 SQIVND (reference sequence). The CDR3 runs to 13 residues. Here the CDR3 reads CASTINYNSPLHF. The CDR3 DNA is TGTGCCAGTACAATCAACTATAATTCACCCCTCCACTTT.

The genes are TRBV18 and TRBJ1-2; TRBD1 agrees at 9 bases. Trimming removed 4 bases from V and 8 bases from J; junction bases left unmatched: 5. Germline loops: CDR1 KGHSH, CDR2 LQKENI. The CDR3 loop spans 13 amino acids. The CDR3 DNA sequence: TGTGCCAGCTCACGGGACAGGGTTCGCGGCTACACCTTC. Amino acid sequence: CASSRDRVRGYTF.

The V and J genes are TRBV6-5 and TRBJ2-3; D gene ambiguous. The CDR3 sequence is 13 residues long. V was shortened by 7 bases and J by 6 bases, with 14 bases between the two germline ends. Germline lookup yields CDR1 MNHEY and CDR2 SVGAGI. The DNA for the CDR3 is TGTGCCAGCACGGAGAGACCTTGGGATACGCAGTATTTT. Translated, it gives CASTERPWDTQYF.

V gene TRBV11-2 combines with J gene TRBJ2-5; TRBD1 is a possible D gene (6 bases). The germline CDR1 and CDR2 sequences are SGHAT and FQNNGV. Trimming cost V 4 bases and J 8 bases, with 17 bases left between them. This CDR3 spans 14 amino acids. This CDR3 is CASSWGRTAKTQYF. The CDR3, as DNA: TGTGCCAGCAGCTGGGGTAGGACAGCGAAAACCCAGTACTTC.

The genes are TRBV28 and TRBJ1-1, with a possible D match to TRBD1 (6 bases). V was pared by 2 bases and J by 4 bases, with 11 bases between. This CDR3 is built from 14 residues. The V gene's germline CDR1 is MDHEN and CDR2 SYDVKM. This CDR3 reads CASSLLQGSTEAFF. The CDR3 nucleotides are TGTGCCAGCAGTTTACTGCAGGGGAGCACTGAAGCTTTCTTT.

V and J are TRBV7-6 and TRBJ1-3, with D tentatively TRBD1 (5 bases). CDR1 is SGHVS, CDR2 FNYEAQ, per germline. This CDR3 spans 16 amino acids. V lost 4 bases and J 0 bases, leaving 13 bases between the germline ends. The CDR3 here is CASSYGTHVSGNTIYF. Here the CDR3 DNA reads TGTGCCAGCAGCTACGGGACTCACGTCTCTGGAAACACCATATATTTT.

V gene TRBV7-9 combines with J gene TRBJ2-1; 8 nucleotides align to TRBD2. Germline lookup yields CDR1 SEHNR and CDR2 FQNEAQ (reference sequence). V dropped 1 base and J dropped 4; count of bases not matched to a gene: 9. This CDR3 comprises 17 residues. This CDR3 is CASSLVPSGSGYNEQFF. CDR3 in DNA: TGTGCCAGCAGCTTAGTCCCGAGCGGGAGTGGATACAATGAGCAGTTCTTC.

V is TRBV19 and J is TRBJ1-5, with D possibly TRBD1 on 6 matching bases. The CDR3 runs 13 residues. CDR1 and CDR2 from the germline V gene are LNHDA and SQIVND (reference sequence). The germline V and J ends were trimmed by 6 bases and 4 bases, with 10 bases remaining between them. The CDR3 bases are TGTGCCAGTAGCCGGACAGTAAATCAGCCCCAGCATTTT. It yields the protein CASSRTVNQPQHF.

The CDR3 spells CASSKGQGGETQYF. The CDR3 region has the DNA TGTGCCAGCAGCAAAGGACAGGGCGGTGAGACCCAGTACTTC. The rearrangement uses TRBV7-9 and TRBJ2-5, with 8 nucleotides matching TRBD1. With 5 bases clipped from V and 5 bases from J, the junction kept 7 bases outside the gene matches. The CDR3 loop spans 14 amino acids. Germline assignment: CDR1 SEHNR and CDR2 FQNEAQ (reference sequence).

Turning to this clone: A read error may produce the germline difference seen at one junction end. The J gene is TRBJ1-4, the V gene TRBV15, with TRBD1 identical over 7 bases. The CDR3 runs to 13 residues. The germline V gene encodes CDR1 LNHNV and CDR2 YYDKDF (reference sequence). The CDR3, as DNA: TGTGCCACCAGCAGAGATGAAATGGCAGGGGGTACGTTT. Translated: CATSRDEMAGGTF.

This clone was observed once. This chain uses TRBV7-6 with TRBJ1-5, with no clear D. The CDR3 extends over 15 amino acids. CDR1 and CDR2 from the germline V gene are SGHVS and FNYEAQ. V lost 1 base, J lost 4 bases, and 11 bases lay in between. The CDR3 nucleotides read TGTGCCAGCAGCTTAGATTTTCGGGGTAATCAGCCCCAGCATTTT. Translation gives CASSLDFRGNQPQHF.

The CDR3 DNA is TGTGCCAGCAGCCTGGACAGGAGCTCCTACAATGAGCAGTTCTTC. This gives the protein CASSLDRSSYNEQFF. This chain links TRBV3-1 (or the pseudogene TRBV3-2) with TRBJ2-1; 7 nucleotides align to TRBD1. V gave up 4 bases and J gave up 0 bases; unmatched junction bases: 3. Germline V gene data show CDR1 as LGHDT and CDR2 as YNNKEL (reference sequence). This CDR3 has 15 residues.

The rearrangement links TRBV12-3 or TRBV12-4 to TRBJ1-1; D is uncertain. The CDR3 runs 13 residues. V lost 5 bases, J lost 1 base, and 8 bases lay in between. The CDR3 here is CASSPNKNTEAFF. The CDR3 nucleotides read TGTGCCAGCAGTCCAAACAAGAACACTGAAGCTTTCTTT.

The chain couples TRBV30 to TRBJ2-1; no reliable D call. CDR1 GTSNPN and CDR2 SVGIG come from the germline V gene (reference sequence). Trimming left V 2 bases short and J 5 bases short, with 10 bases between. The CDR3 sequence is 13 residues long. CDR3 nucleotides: TGTGCCTGGAGTATCAGGTCGGACAATGAGCAGTTCTTC. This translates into CAWSIRSDNEQFF.

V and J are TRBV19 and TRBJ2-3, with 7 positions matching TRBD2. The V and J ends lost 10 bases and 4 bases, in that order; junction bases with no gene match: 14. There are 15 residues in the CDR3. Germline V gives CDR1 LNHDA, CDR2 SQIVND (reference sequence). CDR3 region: CATGPSERGADTQYF. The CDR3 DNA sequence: TGTGCCACCGGACCCTCGGAGCGGGGCGCAGATACGCAGTATTTT.

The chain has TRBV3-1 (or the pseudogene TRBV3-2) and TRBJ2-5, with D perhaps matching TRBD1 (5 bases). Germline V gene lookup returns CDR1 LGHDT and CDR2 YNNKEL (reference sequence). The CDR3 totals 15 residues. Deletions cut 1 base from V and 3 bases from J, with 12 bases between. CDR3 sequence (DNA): TGTGCCAGCAGCCAAGGTAGGACAAGAGAAGAGACCCAGTACTTC. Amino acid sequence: CASSQGRTREETQYF.

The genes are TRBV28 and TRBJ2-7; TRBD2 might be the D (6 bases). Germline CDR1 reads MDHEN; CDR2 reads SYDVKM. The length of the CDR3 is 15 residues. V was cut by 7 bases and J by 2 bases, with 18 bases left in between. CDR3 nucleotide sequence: TGTGCCAGCACCTCAGGCGGACTACAAACCTACGAGCAGTACTTC. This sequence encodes CASTSGGLQTYEQYF.

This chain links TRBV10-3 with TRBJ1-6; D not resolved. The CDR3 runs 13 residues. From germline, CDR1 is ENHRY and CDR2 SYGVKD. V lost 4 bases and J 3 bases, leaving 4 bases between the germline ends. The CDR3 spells CAISASYNSPLHF. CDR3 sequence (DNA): TGTGCCATCAGTGCCAGCTATAATTCACCCCTCCACTTT.

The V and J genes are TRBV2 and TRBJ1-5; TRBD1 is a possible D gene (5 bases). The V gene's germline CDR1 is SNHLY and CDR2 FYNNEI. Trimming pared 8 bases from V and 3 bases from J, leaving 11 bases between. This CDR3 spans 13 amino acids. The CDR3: CASGGWFNQPQHF. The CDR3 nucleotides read TGTGCCAGCGGGGGGTGGTTCAATCAGCCCCAGCATTTT.

Written as DNA, the CDR3 is TGCGCCAGCAAGACCGGAGGAGGGGCAGATACGCAGTATTTT. The encoded protein is CASKTGGGADTQYF. The chain has TRBV5-1 and TRBJ2-3; D may be TRBD2 (6 bases). CDR3 length: 14 residues. Trimming stripped 6 bases from V and 4 bases from J, with 15 bases between. CDR1 and CDR2 from the germline V gene are SGHRS and YFSETQ.

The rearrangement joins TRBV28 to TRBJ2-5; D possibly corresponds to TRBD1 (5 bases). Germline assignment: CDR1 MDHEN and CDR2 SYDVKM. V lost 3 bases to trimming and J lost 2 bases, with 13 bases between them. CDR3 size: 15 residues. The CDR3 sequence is CASSFEDIGQETQYF. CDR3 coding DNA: TGTGCCAGCAGTTTTGAGGACATAGGACAAGAGACCCAGTACTTC.

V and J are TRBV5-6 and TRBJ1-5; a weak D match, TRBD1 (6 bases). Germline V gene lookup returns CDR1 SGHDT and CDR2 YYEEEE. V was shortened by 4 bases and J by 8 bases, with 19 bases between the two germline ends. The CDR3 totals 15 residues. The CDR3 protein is CASSLFQQGIKPQHF. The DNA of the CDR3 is TGTGCCAGCAGCCTCTTTCAACAGGGTATCAAGCCCCAGCATTTT. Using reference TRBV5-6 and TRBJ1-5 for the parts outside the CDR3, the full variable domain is DAGVTQSPTHLIKTRGQQVTLRCSPKSGHDTVSWYQQALGQGPQFIFQYYEEEERQRGNFPDRFSGHQFPNYSSELNVNALLLGDSALYLCASSLFQQGIKPQHFGDGTRLSIL.

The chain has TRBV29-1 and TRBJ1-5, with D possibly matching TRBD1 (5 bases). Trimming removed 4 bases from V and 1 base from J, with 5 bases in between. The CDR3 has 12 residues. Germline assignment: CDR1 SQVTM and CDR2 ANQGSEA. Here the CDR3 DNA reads TGCAGCGTTGGACAGAGCAATCAGCCCCAGCATTTT. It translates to CSVGQSNQPQHF.

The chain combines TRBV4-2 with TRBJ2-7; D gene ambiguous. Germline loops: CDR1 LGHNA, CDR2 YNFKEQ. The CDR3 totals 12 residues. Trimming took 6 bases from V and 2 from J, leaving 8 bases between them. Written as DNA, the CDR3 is TGTGCCAGCAGTCGGTCCGCCTACGAGCAGTACTTC. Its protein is CASSRSAYEQYF.

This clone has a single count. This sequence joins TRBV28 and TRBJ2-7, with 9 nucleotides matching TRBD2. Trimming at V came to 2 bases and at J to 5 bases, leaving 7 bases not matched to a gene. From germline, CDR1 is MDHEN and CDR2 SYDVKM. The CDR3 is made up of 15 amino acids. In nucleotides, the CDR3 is TGTGCCAGCAGTTTACATGGACTAGCGAGAGACGAGCAGTACTTC. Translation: CASSLHGLARDEQYF.

The CDR3: CASSGRNYEQFF. In DNA, the CDR3 is TGTGCCAGCAGCGGGAGGAACTATGAGCAGTTCTTC. The chain recombines TRBV12-3 or TRBV12-4 with TRBJ2-1; 7 nucleotides align to TRBD2. There are 12 residues in the CDR3. Germline trimming cut 6 bases from V and 8 bases from J; bases unmatched to any gene: 4.

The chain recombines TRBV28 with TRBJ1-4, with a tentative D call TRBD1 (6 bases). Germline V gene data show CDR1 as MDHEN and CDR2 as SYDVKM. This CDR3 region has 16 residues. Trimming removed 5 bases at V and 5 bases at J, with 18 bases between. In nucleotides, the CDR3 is TGTGCCAGCAGTCTTTGGTCCACGAGGGGGAATGAAAAACTGTTTTTT. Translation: CASSLWSTRGNEKLFF.